This TCR beta chain was retrieved from a study of T cells in localized non-small cell lung cancer. The data were produced by immunoSEQ multiplex PCR, yet TCRdb's version contains in-frame clones alone and is incomplete. The table has more than 20,000 clones, over 75% seen once. With 6 bases clipped from V and 2 bases from J, the junction kept 4 bases outside the gene matches. The CDR3 runs to 14 residues. In germline, CDR1 is SEHNR, CDR2 FQNEAQ (reference sequence). The receptor was derived from a woman aged 40 to 75 with stage II squamous cell lung carcinoma. The sequencing used PBMCs, collected before any cancer treatment. The rearrangement uses TRBV7-9 and TRBJ1-3; 7 bases align to TRBD1. The CDR3 DNA reads TGTGCCAGCAGGGCTAGGGGGCCTGGAAACACCATATATTTT. It yields the protein CASRARGPGNTIYF.